The source of this T cell receptor (beta chain) is a study of T cell clonotyping in hematopoietic cell transplantation. Germline-derived CDR1 and CDR2 are LGHNA and YSLEER. Losses at the gene ends were 4 bases for V and 6 bases for J; bases not matched to a gene: 5. CDR3 size: 14 residues. TCRdb keeps only in-frame clones here, not all; method: immunoSEQ multiplex PCR. Among 25,000 to 30,000 clones listed, roughly 88% were seen once. Time point described: recipient sample about 28 days before transplant, after cytoreduction. This chain joins TRBV4-3 and TRBJ2-3; 9 nucleotides match TRBD1. Sequenced here: peripheral blood mononuclear cells, sampled before stem cell transplant. This clonotype was obtained from a woman in her fifties or sixties with acute myeloid leukemia. Some clones in this sample may be carry-over from other donors' samples. CDR3 residues: CASSPGQGWDTQYF. The CDR3 nucleotides read TGCGCCAGCAGCCCTGGACAGGGGTGGGATACGCAGTATTTT.